A selection of T cell receptor beta chains follows, all from one sample in a study of metastatic and nonmetastatic thyroid tumors. With MiXCR, TCRdb called clones anew from the PCR reads. The sample contains around 20,000 clones, 10% to 15% of which appear only once. The sequenced sample was blood. The receptors come from a female donor with papillary thyroid cancer or a benign thyroid nodule (not recorded which). Some clones in this sample may be carry-over from other donors' samples. Each CDR3 is given with its conserved first and last residue. D genes are given only for firm matches. Rows give clone size only sometimes, using once, few, many, or a class for an expanded clone.

>TRBJ1-1|14|TRBV19|-|TRBD1
CDSSPPTGDTEAFF
TGTGACAGTAGCCCCCCGACAGGGGACACTGAAGCTTTCTTT
>TRBJ2-1|15|TRBV7-2|many|TRBD2
CASSPGGASYNEQFF
TGTGCCAGCAGCCCGGGGGGGGCATCCTACAATGAGCAGTTCTTC
>TRBJ1-5|13|TRBV30|many|-
CAWSVQGNQPQHF
TGTGCCTGGAGTGTACAGGGAAATCAGCCCCAGCATTTT
>TRBJ2-1|16|TRBV6-4|medium-sized|TRBD2
CASSDISGSLYNEQFF
TGTGCCAGCAGTGACATTAGCGGGAGCCTATACAATGAGCAGTTCTTC
>TRBJ2-3|14|TRBV5-4|-|-
CASSLNRGTDTQYF
TGTGCCAGCAGCTTGAACCGGGGTACAGATACGCAGTATTTT
>TRBJ2-7|13|TRBV3-1|many|TRBD1
CASSPGGSYEQYF
TGTGCCAGCAGCCCAGGGGGATCCTACGAGCAGTACTTC
>TRBJ1-2|10|TRBV10-3|many|-
CAVGDYGYTF
TGTGCCGTCGGAGACTATGGCTACACCTTC
>TRBJ2-1|18|TRBV6-1|few|TRBD2
CASSGRSSGAGGGYEQFF
TGTGCCAGCAGTGGGCGCAGCTCTGGGGCGGGAGGTGGGTATGAGCAGTTCTTC
>TRBJ2-1|11|TRBV7-9|many|-
CASSDVNEQFF
TGTGCCAGCAGCGACGTCAATGAGCAGTTCTTC
>TRBJ1-3|16|TRBV5-1|medium-sized|TRBD1
CASRDGTGIIGNTIYF
TGCGCCAGCAGGGACGGGACAGGGATAATTGGAAACACCATATATTTT
>TRBJ1-5|16|TRBV5-6|many|-
CASSFIGSVPNQPQHF
TGTGCCAGCAGCTTCATAGGATCCGTTCCAAATCAGCCCCAGCATTTT